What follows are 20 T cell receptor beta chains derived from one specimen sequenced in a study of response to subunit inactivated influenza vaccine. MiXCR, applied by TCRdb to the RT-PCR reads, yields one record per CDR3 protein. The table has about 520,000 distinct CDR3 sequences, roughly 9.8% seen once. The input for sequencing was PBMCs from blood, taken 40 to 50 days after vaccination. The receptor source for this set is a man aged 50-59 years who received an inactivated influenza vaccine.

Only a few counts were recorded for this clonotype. The CDR3 nucleotides are TGCAGTGCTAGCAGCGGGAGTTGGAATGAGCAGTTCTTC. Its translation: CSASSGSWNEQFF. The V and J genes are TRBV20-1 and TRBJ2-1; 8 nucleotides align to TRBD2. Germline V gives CDR1 DFQATT, CDR2 SNEGSKA (reference sequence). This CDR3 is built from 13 residues. V trimming: 3 bases; J trimming: 7 bases; junction bases outside the gene matches: 5.

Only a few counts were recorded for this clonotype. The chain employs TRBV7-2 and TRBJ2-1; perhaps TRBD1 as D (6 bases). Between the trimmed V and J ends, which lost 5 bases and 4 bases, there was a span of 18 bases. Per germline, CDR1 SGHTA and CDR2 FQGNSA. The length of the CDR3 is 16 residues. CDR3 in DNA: TGTGCCAGCAGCGACAGGACCAACCCCCTTTACAATGAGCAGTTCTTC. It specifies CASSDRTNPLYNEQFF.

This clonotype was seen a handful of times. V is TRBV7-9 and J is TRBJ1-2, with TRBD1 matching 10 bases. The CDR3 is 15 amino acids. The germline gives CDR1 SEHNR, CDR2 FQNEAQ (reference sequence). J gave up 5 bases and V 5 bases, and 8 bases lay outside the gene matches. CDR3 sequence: CASSLYPGQGYGYTF. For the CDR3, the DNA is TGTGCCAGCAGCCTTTACCCGGGACAGGGGTATGGCTACACCTTC.

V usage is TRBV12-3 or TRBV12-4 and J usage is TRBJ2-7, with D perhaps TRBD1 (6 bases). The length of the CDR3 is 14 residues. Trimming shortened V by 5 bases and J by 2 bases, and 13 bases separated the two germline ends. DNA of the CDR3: TGTGCCAGCAGTCTGGGACACCAGACCTACGAGCAGTACTTC. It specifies CASSLGHQTYEQYF.

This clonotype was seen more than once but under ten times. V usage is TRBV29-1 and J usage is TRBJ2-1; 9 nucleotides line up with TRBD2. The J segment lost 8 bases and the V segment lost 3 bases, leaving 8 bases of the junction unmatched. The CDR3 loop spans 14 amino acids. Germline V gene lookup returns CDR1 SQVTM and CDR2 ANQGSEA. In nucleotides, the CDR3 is TGCAGCGTTGATCCGGTAGCGGGAGACCATGAGCAGTTCTTC. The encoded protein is CSVDPVAGDHEQFF.

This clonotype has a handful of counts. DNA for the CDR3: TGCGCCAGCAGCCAAGACCCGATAACAGGGGGGGGTGAAAAACTGTTTTTT. Translation gives CASSQDPITGGGEKLFF. The chain carries TRBV4-3 and TRBJ1-4; the match to TRBD1 covers 8 bases. CDR1 is LGHNA, CDR2 YSLEER, per germline. Trimming cost V 0 bases and J 7 bases; bases outside gene matches: 10. This CDR3 is built from 17 residues.

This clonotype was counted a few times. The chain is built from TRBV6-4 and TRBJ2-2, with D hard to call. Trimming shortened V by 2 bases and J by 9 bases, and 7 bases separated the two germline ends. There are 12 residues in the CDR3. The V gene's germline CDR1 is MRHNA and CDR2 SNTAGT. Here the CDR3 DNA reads TGTGCCAGCAGTGACCGGGTTTGGGAGCTGTTTTTT. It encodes CASSDRVWELFF.

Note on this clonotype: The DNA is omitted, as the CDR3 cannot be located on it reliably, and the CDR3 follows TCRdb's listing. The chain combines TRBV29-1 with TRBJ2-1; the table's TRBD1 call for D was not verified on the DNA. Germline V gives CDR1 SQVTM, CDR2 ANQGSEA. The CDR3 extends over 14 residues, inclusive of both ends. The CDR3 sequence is CSVGQGSPNTIMFF.

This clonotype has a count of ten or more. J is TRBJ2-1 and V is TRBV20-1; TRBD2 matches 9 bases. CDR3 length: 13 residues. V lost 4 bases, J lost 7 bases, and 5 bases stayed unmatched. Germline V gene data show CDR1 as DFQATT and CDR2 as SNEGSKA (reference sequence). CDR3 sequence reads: CSAITGLANEQFF. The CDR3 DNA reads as TGCAGTGCTATTACGGGACTAGCAAATGAGCAGTTCTTC.

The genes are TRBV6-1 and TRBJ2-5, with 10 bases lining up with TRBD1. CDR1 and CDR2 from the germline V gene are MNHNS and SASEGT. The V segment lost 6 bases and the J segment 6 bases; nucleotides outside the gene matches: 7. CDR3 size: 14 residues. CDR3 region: CASSAGTGAKTQYF. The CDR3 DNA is TGTGCCAGCAGCGCGGGGACAGGGGCGAAGACCCAGTACTTC.

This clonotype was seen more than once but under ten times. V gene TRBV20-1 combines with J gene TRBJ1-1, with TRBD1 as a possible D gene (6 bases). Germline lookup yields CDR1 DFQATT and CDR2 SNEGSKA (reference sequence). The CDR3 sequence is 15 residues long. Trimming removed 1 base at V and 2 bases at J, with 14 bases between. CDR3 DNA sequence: TGCAGTGCTAGAGTGAGGACAGTGCTCAACACTGAAGCTTTCTTT. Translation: CSARVRTVLNTEAFF.

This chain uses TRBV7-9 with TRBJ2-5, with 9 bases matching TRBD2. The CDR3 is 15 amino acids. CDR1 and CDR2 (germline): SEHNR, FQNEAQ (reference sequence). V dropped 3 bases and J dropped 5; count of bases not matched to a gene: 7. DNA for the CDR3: TGTGCCAGCAGCTTCGCTAGCGGGGTACCCGAGACCCAGTACTTC. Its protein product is CASSFASGVPETQYF.

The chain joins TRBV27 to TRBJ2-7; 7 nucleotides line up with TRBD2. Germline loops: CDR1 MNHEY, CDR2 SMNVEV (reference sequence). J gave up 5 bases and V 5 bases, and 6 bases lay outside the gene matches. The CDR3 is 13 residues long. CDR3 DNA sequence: TGTGCCAGCAGTCTAGCGGTCCGTGACGAGCAGTACTTC. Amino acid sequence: CASSLAVRDEQYF.

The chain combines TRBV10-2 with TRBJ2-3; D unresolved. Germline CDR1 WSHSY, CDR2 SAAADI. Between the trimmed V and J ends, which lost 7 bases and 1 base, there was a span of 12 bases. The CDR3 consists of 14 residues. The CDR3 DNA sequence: TGCGCCAGCACTCGTATACGGGGCACAGATACGCAGTATTTT. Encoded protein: CASTRIRGTDTQYF.

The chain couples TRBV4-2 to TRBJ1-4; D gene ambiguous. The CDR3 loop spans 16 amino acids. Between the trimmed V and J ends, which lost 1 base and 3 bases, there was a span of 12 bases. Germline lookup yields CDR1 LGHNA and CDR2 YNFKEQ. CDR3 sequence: CASSQGYSGANEKLFF. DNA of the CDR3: TGTGCCAGCAGCCAAGGTTACTCCGGGGCTAATGAAAAACTGTTTTTT.

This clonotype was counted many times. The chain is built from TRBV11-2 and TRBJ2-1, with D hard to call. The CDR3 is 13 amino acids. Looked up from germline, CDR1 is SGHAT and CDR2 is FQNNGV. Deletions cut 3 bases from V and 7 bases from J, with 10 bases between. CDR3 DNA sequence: TGTGCCAGCAGCTTGGGCTCCGGGAATGAGCAGTTCTTC. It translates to CASSLGSGNEQFF.

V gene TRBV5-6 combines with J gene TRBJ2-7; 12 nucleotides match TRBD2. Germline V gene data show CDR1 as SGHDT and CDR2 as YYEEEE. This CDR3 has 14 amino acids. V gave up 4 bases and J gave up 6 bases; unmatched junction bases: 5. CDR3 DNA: TGTGCCAGCAGCCTAGCGGGAGGGTATTCCGAGCAGTACTTC. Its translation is CASSLAGGYSEQYF. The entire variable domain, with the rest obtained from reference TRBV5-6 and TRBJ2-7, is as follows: DAGVTQSPTHLIKTRGQQVTLRCSPKSGHDTVSWYQQALGQGPQFIFQYYEEEERQRGNFPDRFSGHQFPNYSSELNVNALLLGDSALYLCASSLAGGYSEQYFGPGTRLTVT.

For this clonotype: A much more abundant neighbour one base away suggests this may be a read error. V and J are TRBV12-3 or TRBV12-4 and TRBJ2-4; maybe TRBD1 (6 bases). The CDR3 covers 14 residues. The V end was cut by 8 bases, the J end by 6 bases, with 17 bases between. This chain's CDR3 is CASGGLGHLNIQYF. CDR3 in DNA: TGTGCCAGCGGAGGCCTGGGACACCTAAACATTCAGTACTTC.

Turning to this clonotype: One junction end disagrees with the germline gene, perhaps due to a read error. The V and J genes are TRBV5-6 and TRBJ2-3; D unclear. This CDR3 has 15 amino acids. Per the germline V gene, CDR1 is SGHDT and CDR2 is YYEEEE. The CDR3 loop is CANSRVKAATDTQYF. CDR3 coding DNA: TGTGCCAACAGCCGGGTAAAGGCGGCCACAGATACGCAGTATTTT.

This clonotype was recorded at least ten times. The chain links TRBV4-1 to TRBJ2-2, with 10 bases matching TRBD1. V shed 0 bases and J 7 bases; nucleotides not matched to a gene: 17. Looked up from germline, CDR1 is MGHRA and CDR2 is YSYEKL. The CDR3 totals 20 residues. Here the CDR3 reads CASSQDVIPVRTGGHGELFF. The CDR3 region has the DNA TGCGCCAGCAGCCAAGATGTAATCCCTGTCAGGACAGGGGGACACGGGGAGCTGTTTTTT.